The 31 T cell receptor beta chains below come from one sample, sequenced in a study of CD8 T cells in Susac syndrome. A quantity of about 0.5 to 1 ug RNA underwent reverse transcription using random hexamers. TCRdb recomputed calls from the immunoSEQ multiplex PCR reads with MiXCR, one row per CDR3 protein. The sample yields 100,000 to 150,000 distinct CDR3 sequences, about 95% seen once. The sample comprised CD4+ T cells from PBMCs. Every receptor here comes from a human donor in good health.

This clonotype showed up just once. V usage is TRBV9 and J usage is TRBJ1-2; D gene ambiguous. The CDR3 consists of 14 residues. Germline CDR1 and CDR2: SGDLS and YYNGEE. V lost 2 bases, J lost 8 bases, and 16 bases lay in between. CDR3 DNA sequence: TGTGCCAGCAGCGTCGTTGGAGGCTATGGGGGCTACACCTTC. Encoded protein: CASSVVGGYGGYTF.

The chain employs TRBV20-1 and TRBJ2-7; tentatively, D is TRBD2 (6 bases). CDR1 DFQATT and CDR2 SNEGSKA come from the germline V gene (reference sequence). This CDR3 spans 14 amino acids. Trimming took off 4 bases at V and 2 bases at J, with 15 bases between the two ends. CDR3 residues: CSAKGSGNPYEQYF. Here the CDR3 DNA reads TGCAGTGCTAAGGGTAGCGGAAACCCCTACGAGCAGTACTTC.

V usage is TRBV7-2 and J usage is TRBJ2-7, with D maybe TRBD2 (6 bases). V was pared by 2 bases and J by 0 bases, with 17 bases between. CDR1 is SGHTA, CDR2 FQGNSA, per germline. The CDR3 length is 17 residues. The CDR3 coding sequence is TGTGCCAGCAGCTTATTAGGAGGGGCAGGGCTCTCCTACGAGCAGTACTTC. It yields the protein CASSLLGGAGLSYEQYF.

The chain recombines TRBV5-4 with TRBJ2-3, with 8 bases identical to TRBD1. The J segment lost 5 bases and the V segment lost 2 bases, leaving 4 bases of the junction unmatched. In germline, CDR1 is SGHNT, CDR2 YYREEE (reference sequence). This CDR3 comprises 14 residues. The CDR3 nucleotides read TGTGCCAGCAGCTTTCAGGGGGCGGAAGATACGCAGTATTTT. It is translated as CASSFQGAEDTQYF.

CDR3 coding DNA: TGTGCCAGCAGCCAAGATCACGGAGGATCGAACACTGAAGCTTTCTTT. The encoded protein is CASSQDHGGSNTEAFF. The chain is built from TRBV4-2 and TRBJ1-1; D gene uncertain. The CDR3 sequence is 16 residues long. Trimming cost V 0 bases and J 1 base, with 12 bases left between them. The germline gives CDR1 LGHNA, CDR2 YNFKEQ.

The CDR3 here is CASPLDGSEQFF. The CDR3 DNA is TGTGCCAGCCCCTTAGACGGCAGTGAGCAGTTCTTC. This sequence joins TRBV7-9 and TRBJ2-1; D uncertain. The CDR3 is 12 amino acids. The V and J ends lost 8 bases and 9 bases respectively, with 14 bases between them. Germline CDR1 and CDR2: SEHNR and FQNEAQ (reference sequence).

The rearrangement links TRBV2 to TRBJ2-7; 11 nucleotides agree with TRBD2. This CDR3 comprises 15 residues. CDR1 SNHLY and CDR2 FYNNEI come from the germline V gene. Trimming took 6 bases from V and 2 from J; bases not matched to a gene: 6. The CDR3 here is CASRVSGRAAYEQYF. CDR3 coding DNA: TGTGCCAGCAGAGTTAGCGGGAGGGCCGCCTACGAGCAGTACTTC.

The genes are TRBV4-3 and TRBJ2-3, with D possibly matching TRBD1 (5 bases). Germline loops: CDR1 LGHNA, CDR2 YSLEER. This CDR3 has 13 residues. V was clipped by 0 bases and J by 4 bases, with 5 bases between them. The CDR3 nucleotides are TGCGCCAGCAGCCAAGAGGGGCCAGATACGCAGTATTTT. Encoded protein: CASSQEGPDTQYF.

This chain connects TRBV29-1 to TRBJ2-1; the D gene is possibly TRBD2 (6 bases). Trimming left V 4 bases short and J 2 bases short, with 15 bases between. Germline CDR1 and CDR2: SQVTM and ANQGSEA. The CDR3 length is 15 residues. CDR3 DNA: TGCAGCGTTGCCGCCCCCGGGAGTACCTACAATGAGCAGTTCTTC. This codes for CSVAAPGSTYNEQFF.

In DNA form, the CDR3 reads TGTGCCAGCAGCCAAGATCCCGACTCTGGAAACACCATATATTTT. Translating gives CASSQDPDSGNTIYF. The chain couples TRBV4-2 to TRBJ1-3; D ambiguous. The CDR3 sequence is 15 residues long. Germline CDR1 LGHNA, CDR2 YNFKEQ. Trimming removed 0 bases from V and 0 bases from J, with 6 bases in between.

This rearrangement joins TRBV3-1 to TRBJ2-7; 9 bases are shared with TRBD2. Germline V gene lookup returns CDR1 LGHDT and CDR2 YNNKEL (reference sequence). V lost 3 bases to trimming and J lost 1 base; unmatched junction nucleotides: 10. This CDR3 has 17 amino acids. CDR3 DNA sequence: TGTGCCAGCAGCCACCCTCTGGGCGGGAGGGGATCCTACGAGCAGTACTTC. Residues: CASSHPLGGRGSYEQYF.

V gene TRBV7-6 combines with J gene TRBJ2-5; 10 bases map to TRBD2. The CDR3 consists of 19 residues. In germline, CDR1 is SGHVS, CDR2 FNYEAQ. The V segment lost 5 bases and the J segment 1 base; nucleotides outside the gene matches: 16. The CDR3 nucleotides are TGTGCCAGCAGCCCCTTGCTATCCGGTGGGACTAGCGTCCAAGAGACCCAGTACTTC. Its translation is CASSPLLSGGTSVQETQYF.

This clonotype showed up just a few times. This rearrangement joins TRBV4-1 to TRBJ1-4; TRBD1 is a possible D gene (5 bases). V was trimmed by 0 bases and J by 5 bases, leaving 10 bases between them. Germline V gives CDR1 MGHRA, CDR2 YSYEKL. The CDR3 totals 15 residues. CDR3 sequence: CASSQDWQGNEKLFF. The CDR3 DNA reads as TGCGCCAGCAGCCAAGATTGGCAGGGCAATGAAAAACTGTTTTTT.

Concerning this clonotype itself: One end of the junction is discordant with germline, which a read error may explain. J is TRBJ1-1 and V is TRBV3-1; D not resolved. Germline V gene sequence: CDR1 LGHDT, CDR2 YNNKEL (reference sequence). The CDR3 spans 15 residues. The CDR3 here is CASSQRASGNTEVFF. The CDR3 DNA reads TGTGCCAGCAGCCAAAGAGCCTCAGGAAACACTGAAGTTTTCTTT.

J is TRBJ2-7 and V is TRBV4-1; 9 bases fit TRBD2. The CDR3 extends over 20 amino acids. With V trimmed by 3 bases and J by 0 bases, 18 bases remained unmatched. The germline gives CDR1 MGHRA, CDR2 YSYEKL. The CDR3 spells CASSQHKASGRRTISYEQYF. DNA of the CDR3: TGCGCCAGCAGCCAGCATAAGGCGAGCGGGAGGCGAACAATCTCCTACGAGCAGTACTTC.

This clonotype was counted a single time. The V call is TRBV3-1, the J call TRBJ2-1; the match to TRBD1 covers 8 bases. The CDR3 has 16 amino acids. V was pared by 4 bases and J by 9 bases, with 14 bases of the junction left unmatched. Germline values: CDR1 LGHDT, CDR2 YNNKEL (reference sequence). For the CDR3, the DNA is TGTGCCAGCAGCCGGCAAGCGGCCACAACAGGGGGTGAGCAGTTCTTC. It encodes CASSRQAATTGGEQFF.

A single count supports this clonotype. V gene TRBV11-2 combines with J gene TRBJ2-7; 13 nucleotides line up with TRBD2. J lost 2 bases, V lost 5 bases, and 6 bases had no gene match. This CDR3 contains 16 residues. In germline, CDR1 is SGHAT, CDR2 FQNNGV. The CDR3 nucleotides read TGTGCCAGCAGCAAATACGGGACTAGCGGGACCTACGAGCAGTACTTC. As protein: CASSKYGTSGTYEQYF.

The rearrangement joins TRBV29-1 to TRBJ1-1; no clear D. The CDR3 loop spans 13 amino acids. V was clipped by 3 bases and J by 0 bases, with 8 bases between them. Looked up from germline, CDR1 is SQVTM and CDR2 is ANQGSEA. The CDR3: CSVERRMNTEAFF. In DNA form, the CDR3 reads TGCAGCGTTGAGCGCCGTATGAACACTGAAGCTTTCTTT. Together with reference TRBV29-1 and TRBJ1-1, the CDR3 gives the full variable domain: SAVISQKPSRDICQRGTSLTIQCQVDSQVTMMFWYRQQPGQSLTLIATANQGSEATYESGFVIDKFPISRPNLTFSTLTVSNMSPEDSSIYLCSVERRMNTEAFFGQGTRLTVV.

The chain combines TRBV3-1 with TRBJ2-2; D may be TRBD2 (5 bases). Trimming pared 3 bases from V and 4 bases from J, leaving 15 bases between. The germline CDR1 and CDR2 sequences are LGHDT and YNNKEL (reference sequence). The CDR3 is made up of 16 amino acids. The CDR3 is CASSHSLDGGTGELFF. The CDR3 DNA is TGTGCCAGCAGCCACTCCCTGGACGGAGGCACCGGGGAGCTGTTTTTT. The variable domain in full, with the rest retrieved from reference TRBV3-1 and TRBJ2-2, is DTAVSQTPKYLVTQMGNDKSIKCEQNLGHDTMYWYKQDSKKFLKIMFSYNNKELIINETVPNRFSPKSPDKAHLNLHINSLELGDSAVYFCASSHSLDGGTGELFFGEGSRLTVL.

The chain joins TRBV20-1 to TRBJ2-5; 11 positions agree with TRBD2. J lost 5 bases, V lost 8 bases, and 16 bases had no gene match. This CDR3 contains 16 residues. The germline V gene encodes CDR1 DFQATT and CDR2 SNEGSKA (reference sequence). CDR3 sequence: CSLAGGPFYEGETQYF. CDR3 DNA sequence: TGCAGTTTAGCGGGAGGGCCTTTTTATGAAGGGGAGACCCAGTACTTC.

The rearrangement uses TRBV4-3 and TRBJ2-1; TRBD2 matches at 13 bases. Trimming took 5 bases from V and 0 from J; bases not matched to a gene: 7. The CDR3 loop spans 18 amino acids. Germline V lookup: CDR1 LGHNA, CDR2 YSLEER. DNA of the CDR3: TGCGCCAGCAGCGATGGACTAGCGGGAGACAGCTCCTACAATGAGCAGTTCTTC. Amino acids: CASSDGLAGDSSYNEQFF.

This chain links TRBV7-2 with TRBJ2-5; 8 nucleotides line up with TRBD2. The V and J ends lost 4 bases and 5 bases, in that order; junction bases with no gene match: 0. Germline lookup yields CDR1 SGHTA and CDR2 FQGNSA. This CDR3 region has 12 residues. As DNA, the CDR3 is TGTGCCAGCAGCTCTAGCGGGGAGACCCAGTACTTC. This gives the protein CASSSSGETQYF.

The V call is TRBV19, the J call TRBJ2-5; D perhaps matches TRBD1 (6 bases). The CDR3 runs 15 residues. The germline V and J ends were trimmed by 6 bases and 3 bases, with 17 bases remaining between them. Germline V gene sequence: CDR1 LNHDA, CDR2 SQIVND (reference sequence). CDR3: CASSQRQAWEETQYF. The CDR3 nucleotides are TGTGCCAGTAGCCAAAGACAGGCTTGGGAAGAGACCCAGTACTTC.

This sequence joins TRBV20-1 and TRBJ1-5; D gene uncertain. In germline, CDR1 is DFQATT, CDR2 SNEGSKA (reference sequence). The CDR3 is made up of 12 amino acids. Trimming stripped 5 bases from V and 6 bases from J, with 11 bases between. CDR3 coding DNA: TGCAGTGCTTTAGGGTTGGGTCAGCCCCAGCATTTT. It translates to CSALGLGQPQHF.

This chain links TRBV6-1 with TRBJ2-7; 7 bases line up with TRBD2. Per the germline V gene, CDR1 is MNHNS and CDR2 is SASEGT. This CDR3 is built from 16 residues. V shed 5 bases, J shed 6 bases, and the junction held 16 bases outside the gene matches. The CDR3 DNA reads as TGTGCCAGCAGTCCATTGGGGACCGGGACTAACGTCGAGCAGTACTTC. This sequence encodes CASSPLGTGTNVEQYF.

The rearrangement uses TRBV7-2 and TRBJ2-3; tentatively, D is TRBD1 (6 bases). This CDR3 contains 14 residues. CDR1 and CDR2 (germline): SGHTA, FQGNSA. Between the trimmed V and J ends, which lost 8 bases and 1 base, there was a span of 13 bases. The CDR3 region is CASSRRGGTDTQYF. CDR3 coding DNA: TGTGCCAGCTCCCGCAGGGGAGGCACAGATACGCAGTATTTT.

The chain employs TRBV29-1 and TRBJ1-1; TRBD1 matches at 10 bases. This CDR3 comprises 14 residues. Per the germline V gene, CDR1 is SQVTM and CDR2 is ANQGSEA. V gave up 6 bases and J gave up 3 bases; unmatched junction bases: 7. The DNA of the CDR3 is TGCAGCGTCCAACGAGGGACAGGGGACACTGAAGCTTTCTTT. Translating it yields CSVQRGTGDTEAFF.

The J gene is TRBJ2-5, the V gene TRBV20-1; 7 bases map to TRBD2. V trimming: 2 bases; J trimming: 1 base; junction bases outside the gene matches: 4. Germline CDR1 is DFQATT and CDR2 is SNEGSKA (reference sequence). CDR3 length equals 14 residues. CDR3 sequence (DNA): TGCAGTGCTAGAAAAGGGACTATCCAAGAGACCCAGTACTTC. Its translation: CSARKGTIQETQYF.

The chain couples TRBV11-2 to TRBJ1-2; TRBD1 matches 8 bases. Germline CDR1 reads SGHAT; CDR2 reads FQNNGV. J gave up 13 bases and V 5 bases, and 15 bases lay outside the gene matches. The CDR3 runs to 14 residues. This chain's CDR3 is CASSPSGTGRSRTF. CDR3 nucleotides: TGTGCCAGCAGCCCCTCGGGGACAGGCAGGTCTCGCACCTTC.

This chain links TRBV7-9 with TRBJ1-1; D call uncertain. CDR3 length equals 12 residues. From germline, CDR1 is SEHNR and CDR2 FQNEAQ (reference sequence). V was pared by 5 bases and J by 7 bases, with 11 bases between. The CDR3 sequence: CASSPQLREAFF. In DNA, the CDR3 is TGTGCCAGCAGCCCACAGCTCCGTGAAGCTTTCTTT.

The chain employs TRBV15 and TRBJ2-7; D is undetermined. The CDR3 is made up of 13 amino acids. V was shortened by 5 bases and J by 6 bases, with 14 bases between the two germline ends. The germline gives CDR1 LNHNV, CDR2 YYDKDF (reference sequence). Written as DNA, the CDR3 is TGTGCCACCAGCGTCCTTGATAGGCGCGAGCAGTACTTC. Translated, it gives CATSVLDRREQYF.